This is a list of T cell receptor beta chains from one sample in a study of blood T cell repertoires in COVID-19. Assay used: immunoSEQ multiplex PCR; TCRdb lists only in-frame clones, some missing. The sample includes over 150,000 clones, around four fifths of them seen just once. The sample consisted of peripheral blood. These receptor sequences come from a woman in her 40s with COVID-19, enrolled during active disease. The CDR3 runs from the conserved cysteine through the conserved F or W. The order of the fields is clone size, J gene, V gene, D gene, CDR3 DNA, CDR3 protein. The D gene is left open where the match is weak. Clone size is given for some rows only: seen once, a few or many times, or a class if the clone is expanded.

>few|TRBJ1-2|TRBV2|NA
TGTGCCAGCAGTGGCGATGCGGGTGGCTACACCTTC
CASSGDAGGYTF
>NA|TRBJ1-5|TRBV2|TRBD1
TGTGCCAGCAATCCTCGACAGGGGGGGATAGGTAGCAATCAGCCCCAGCATTTT
CASNPRQGGIGSNQPQHF
>NA|TRBJ2-3|TRBV5-1|NA
TGCGCCAGCAGGAGGCAGGGATGGACAGATACGCAGTATTTT
CASRRQGWTDTQYF
>NA|TRBJ2-3|TRBV28|NA
TGTGCCAGCACCCAGACAGGCTCACACACAGATACGCAGTATTTT
CASTQTGSHTDTQYF
>once|TRBJ1-6|TRBV4-1|NA
TGCGCCAGCAGTTTAATAGCCTCGGGGGTTAATTCACCCCTCCACTTT
CASSLIASGVNSPLHF
>NA|TRBJ2-2|TRBV4-2|NA
TGTGCCAGCAGCCCAGAGCCTGGGGGGACCGGGGAGCTGTTTTTT
CASSPEPGGTGELFF
>NA|TRBJ1-4|TRBV2|TRBD1
TGTGCCAACAAGGGGGACAGCCTAAATGAAAAACTGTTTTTT
CANKGDSLNEKLFF
>NA|TRBJ2-7|TRBV28|TRBD2
TGTGCCAGCAGCCTCAGACAGGGACTAGCGGGAGGACCCTCCTACGAGCAGTACTTC
CASSLRQGLAGGPSYEQYF
>NA|TRBJ2-1|TRBV6-5|NA
TGTGCCAGCAGAGAGCGGATCGGTGAGCAGTTCTTC
CASRERIGEQFF
>NA|TRBJ2-1|TRBV4-2|NA
TGTGCCAGCAGCCAAGTTCAAGGGGACTACAATGAGCAGTTCTTC
CASSQVQGDYNEQFF
>NA|TRBJ2-3|TRBV5-6|TRBD1
TGTGCCAGCAGCTCCTCGGGACAGGGAACAGATACGCAGTATTTT
CASSSSGQGTDTQYF
>NA|TRBJ2-3|TRBV4-1|NA
TGCGCCAGCAGCCAAGATTCCGGTTACAGCACAGATACGCAGTATTTT
CASSQDSGYSTDTQYF
>NA|TRBJ2-7|TRBV24-1|TRBD1
TGTGCCACCAGTCGACAGGGTCTGACCTACGAGCAGTACTTC
CATSRQGLTYEQYF
>NA|TRBJ2-3|TRBV6-4|TRBD1
TGTGCCAGCAGTGACTCCGGGACAGGGGGCACAGATACGCAGTATTTT
CASSDSGTGGTDTQYF
>many|TRBJ2-7|TRBV7-9|TRBD1
TGTGCCAGCAGCTTCGTACAGGGGAGCTCCTACGAGCAGTACTTC
CASSFVQGSSYEQYF
>NA|TRBJ2-7|TRBV4-1|TRBD2
TGCGCCAGCAAGGGGACTAGTCTTTCCTACGAGCAGTACTTC
CASKGTSLSYEQYF
>NA|TRBJ1-2|TRBV18|NA
TGTGCCAGCTCACCCCGGGACATAAATGTTGGAGGTGGCTACACCTTC
CASSPRDINVGGGYTF
>NA|TRBJ2-7|TRBV2|TRBD2
TGTGCCAGCAGGGAGCGGGAGGAGTACGAGCAGTACTTC
CASREREEYEQYF
>NA|TRBJ2-3|TRBV6-8|TRBD2
TGTGCCAGCTCTTTGAGGCCTACGGCCGGACTAGCGGCCATACCTAGCACAGATACGCAGTATTTT
CASSLRPTAGLAAIPSTDTQYF
>few|TRBJ2-1|TRBV6-5|TRBD2
TGTGCCAGCAGTTCTTACCGGGAGGGGGACTACAATGAGCAGTTCTTC
CASSSYREGDYNEQFF
>NA|TRBJ1-2|TRBV5-1|TRBD1
TGCGCCAGCAGATCCGGGACAGACGCGACCTATGGCTACACCTTC
CASRSGTDATYGYTF
>NA|TRBJ1-1|TRBV28|TRBD1
TGTGCCAGCAGTACAGGGGCGTTAAACACTGAAGCTTTCTTT
CASSTGALNTEAFF
>few|TRBJ1-1|TRBV19|NA
TGTGCCAGTAGTATAGGGAGGAACACTGAAGCTTTCTTT
CASSIGRNTEAFF
>few|TRBJ2-1|TRBV7-9|NA
TGTGCCAGCAGCTTAAGACTAGATTGGGGTGAGCAGTTCTTC
CASSLRLDWGEQFF
>once|TRBJ1-2|TRBV11-2|NA
TGTGCCAGCAGCTCCAGGGGTTTTGGCTATGGCTACACCTTC
CASSSRGFGYGYTF
>NA|TRBJ2-2|TRBV5-1|TRBD2
TGCGCCAGCAGCTTGGTTCCAGCGGGAGTAAGTGGGGAGCTGTTTTTT
CASSLVPAGVSGELFF
>NA|TRBJ1-2|TRBV11-2|NA
TGTGCCAGCAGCCCTCAGAACTATGGCTACACCTTC
CASSPQNYGYTF
>medium-sized|TRBJ1-1|TRBV29-1|TRBD1
TGCAGCGTCCGCGGACAGGGGGTAGGCAACACTGAAGCTTTCTTT
CSVRGQGVGNTEAFF
>NA|TRBJ2-1|TRBV19|NA
TGTGCCAGTAGGAGGGGGTCTGAGCAGTTCTTC
CASRRGSEQFF
>once|TRBJ2-7|TRBV4-1|NA
TGCGCCAGCAGCCACTTACTATCTGTCGACGAGCAGTACTTC
CASSHLLSVDEQYF
>NA|TRBJ1-1|TRBV4-1|NA
TGCGCCAGCAGCCAGGTCACAGCGAACACTGAAGCTTTCTTT
CASSQVTANTEAFF
>NA|TRBJ1-1|TRBV12-3/TRBV12-4|TRBD1
TGTGCCAGCAGCTTACAGGGGTACACTGAAGCTTTCTTT
CASSLQGYTEAFF
>NA|TRBJ2-7|TRBV3-1/TRBV3-2|TRBD2
TGTGCCAGCAGCCTAGCGGGGGGGGCGTACGAGCAGTACTTC
CASSLAGGAYEQYF
>NA|TRBJ1-5|TRBV5-6|NA
TGTGCCAGCAGCTTGGAGAGTTATAGCAATCAGCCCCAGCATTTT
CASSLESYSNQPQHF
>NA|TRBJ2-3|TRBV11-2|NA
TGTGCCAGCAGCTCAAAGTTACAGGGAGGCACAGATACGCAGTATTTT
CASSSKLQGGTDTQYF
>NA|TRBJ2-2|TRBV19|TRBD1
TGTGCCAGTAGTGAGACAGGGGTTCCCACCGGGGAGCTGTTTTTT
CASSETGVPTGELFF
>NA|TRBJ1-1|TRBV9|NA
TGTGCCAGCAGCGTAGACGGAGGGAACACTGAAGCTTTCTTT
CASSVDGGNTEAFF
>NA|TRBJ2-3|TRBV28|NA
TGTGCCAGCACCCCCGGGAATGCAGATACGCAGTATTTT
CASTPGNADTQYF
>NA|TRBJ1-1|TRBV5-4|NA
TGTGCCAGCAGCTCGGGAGGCACTGAAGCTTTCTTT
CASSSGGTEAFF
>few|TRBJ2-3|TRBV20-1|NA
TGCAGTGGTGGGCAGAATACGCAGTATTTT
CSGGQNTQYF
>NA|TRBJ1-2|TRBV7-9|TRBD1
TGTGCCAGCACCCCTTGGACAGGGGGCGATAAATATGGCTACACCTTC
CASTPWTGGDKYGYTF
>NA|TRBJ2-7|TRBV7-2|TRBD2
TGTGCCAGCAGCTTTTGGACTAGAGACTACGAGCAGTACTTC
CASSFWTRDYEQYF
>NA|TRBJ2-2|TRBV5-4|TRBD1
TGTGCCAGCAGCTTGGACAGGGGAATCACCGGGGAGCTGTTTTTT
CASSLDRGITGELFF
>NA|TRBJ1-1|TRBV6-4|NA
TGTGCCAGCAGTGACGGGTGGGGGGCTGAAGCTTTCTTT
CASSDGWGAEAFF
>NA|TRBJ1-5|TRBV6-4|NA
TGTGCCAGCAGTGACTCGGGAGCACATCAGCCCCAGCATTTT
CASSDSGAHQPQHF